What follows describes a single TCR beta chain. Its target is not known. The data derive from a study of T-cell memory formation after mild COVID-19. General study results and limits: The pre-infection memory compartment contained some responding clones, suggesting cross-reactive memory joined.

Trimming pared 0 bases from V and 1 base from J, leaving 12 bases between. The CDR3 covers 16 residues. Germline CDR1 and CDR2: SGDLS and YYNGEE. One entry per CDR3 protein results from TCRdb running MiXCR on the 5' RACE reads. Among 250,000 to 350,000 distinct CDR3 sequences listed, less than 20% were seen once. The receptor comes from a man in his late teens or twenties who had mild COVID-19 (a few samples of this study predate the infection). Cell type and time point are not known. The J gene is TRBJ2-3, the V gene TRBV9, with D unresolved. The specimen was PBMCs or a T cell subset sorted from them (not recorded which). The CDR3 sequence: CASSVGAADGTDTQYF. The DNA for the CDR3 is TGTGCCAGCAGCGTAGGGGCGGCCGACGGCACAGATACGCAGTATTTT.